This T cell receptor beta chain was captured in a study of T cell responses to AZD1222 COVID-19 vaccine. Details on this clone: Its target is not known.

Deletions cut 5 bases from V and 0 bases from J, with 9 bases between. This CDR3 contains 14 residues. CDR1 SGHTA and CDR2 FQGTGA come from the germline V gene. TCRdb keeps only in-frame clones here, not all; method: immunoSEQ multiplex PCR. Of 130,000 to 150,000 clones listed, 85% to 95% are singletons. Study results and limitations: Once two AZD1222 doses were given, Spike-specific TCR breadth and depth went up.

J is TRBJ2-3 and V is TRBV7-3; D is perhaps TRBD1 (5 bases). Sample: peripheral blood, taken after recovery from COVID-19. This clonotype was sampled from an adult who had recovered from COVID-19. CDR3 protein: CASSPGQSTDTQYF. Written as DNA, the CDR3 is TGTGCCAGCAGCCCAGGACAAAGCACAGATACGCAGTATTTT.